This T cell receptor beta chain was recorded in a study of T-cell reconstitution after alpha-beta-depleted transplantation in children. Whole-study results and caveats: At day 60, the high TCRbeta diversity found in some patients originated from recipient T cells and thymic progenitors that had survived. Counts and diversity of T cells one year after transplant came mostly from newly produced T cells.

TCRbeta library preparation incorporated unique molecular identifiers. TCRdb re-derived calls from the PCR reads in MiXCR, one entry per CDR3 protein. The sample lists 500,000 to 600,000 distinct CDR3 sequences, 25% to 30% seen once, with around a third in the top ten. This clonotype has a handful of counts. As yet, its antigen is unknown. CDR1 is DFQATT, CDR2 SNEGSKA, per germline (reference sequence). The CDR3 is made up of 13 amino acids. V was pared by 0 bases and J by 5 bases, with 8 bases between. The sample consisted of PBMCs, taken before TCRalphabeta/CD19-depleted stem cell transplant. V is TRBV20-1 and J is TRBJ2-1, with a tentative D call TRBD1 (6 bases). This sequence originates from a boy younger than two with Wiskott-Aldrich syndrome, due to receive a stem cell transplant. DNA for the CDR3: TGCAGTGCTAGAGATCACAGGGACAATGAGCAGTTCTTC. This codes for CSARDHRDNEQFF.